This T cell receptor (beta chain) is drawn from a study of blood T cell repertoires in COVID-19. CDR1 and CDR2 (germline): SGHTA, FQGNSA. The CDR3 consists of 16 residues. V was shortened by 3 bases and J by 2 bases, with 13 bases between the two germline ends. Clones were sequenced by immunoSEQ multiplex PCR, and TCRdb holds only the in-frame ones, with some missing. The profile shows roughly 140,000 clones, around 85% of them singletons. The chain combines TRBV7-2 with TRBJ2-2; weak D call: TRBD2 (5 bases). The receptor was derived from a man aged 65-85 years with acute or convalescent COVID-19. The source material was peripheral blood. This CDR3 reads CASSLVGGLNTGELFF. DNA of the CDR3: TGTGCCAGCAGCTTGGTTGGCGGACTCAACACCGGGGAGCTGTTTTTT. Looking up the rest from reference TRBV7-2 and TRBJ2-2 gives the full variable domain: GAGVSQSPSNKVTEKGKDVELRCDPISGHTALYWYRQSLGQGLEFLIYFQGNSAPDKSGLPSDRFSAERTGGSVSTLTIQRTQQEDSAVYLCASSLVGGLNTGELFFGEGSRLTVL.